The 21 T cell receptor beta chains in this list originate from one sample, sequenced in a study of CD8+ T cells in alopecia areata. Cells from pooled cutaneous lymph nodes were sorted by CD4, CD8alpha, NKG2D, NKG2ACE and other markers. After isolation, RNA underwent reverse transcription to generate cDNA as the sequencing template. The table came from immunoSEQ multiplex PCR; TCRdb's copy has only in-frame clones and leaves some out. The sample presents about 270,000 clones, none singletons. The sample taken for sequencing was CD4+ T cells sorted from a lymph node. Receptors originate from a C3H/HeJ mouse with alopecia areata. The strain is characterized by the MHC haplotype H2-k.

Points on this clone: Gene names and germline match the mouse. The missing CDR3 end, 4 residues past where the read stops, is filled in from the germline J gene. The chain is built from TRBV19 and TRBJ1-2, with TRBD1 matching over 7 bases. The germline gives CDR1 FNHDT, CDR2 SITEND (reference sequence). This CDR3 is built from 14 residues. V shed 0 bases and J 2 bases; nucleotides not matched to a gene: 1. Incomplete CDR3 DNA: TGTGCCAGCAGTATAGGGGACAGTAACTCC. This encodes CASSIGDSNS. The entire CDR3 reads CASSIGDSNSDYTF. The full variable domain, completed using reference TRBV19 and TRBJ1-2, is GGIITQTPKFLIGQEGQKLTLKCQQNFNHDTMYWYRQDSGKGLRLIYYSITENDLQKGDLSEGYDASREKKSSFSLTVTSAQKNEMAVFLCASSIGDSNSDYTFGSGTRLLVI.

There are a few counts of this clone. The genes are named according to mouse. The read ends 3 residues early relative to the CDR3; the germline J gene fills the gap. This rearrangement joins TRBV19 to TRBJ1-6, with 8 bases that match TRBD1. TRBJ1-6 belongs to the ORF category, with a function that is uncertain. The CDR3 is made up of 14 amino acids. With 2 bases clipped from V and 8 bases from J, the junction kept 3 bases outside the gene matches. CDR1 and CDR2 (germline): FNHDT, SITEND (reference sequence). CDR3 DNA (partial): TGTGCCAGCAGTATCAGGGGGCGATATTCGCCC. It specifies CASSIRGRYSP. The whole CDR3 protein reads CASSIRGRYSPLYF.

Regarding this clone: Genes here carry mouse names. The read halts 4 residues ahead of the CDR3 end, with the missing end drawn from the germline J gene. The chain employs TRBV12-1 and TRBJ1-2; D is perhaps TRBD1 (5 bases). With 4 bases removed from V and 0 bases from J, the gap between germline ends came to 8 bases. CDR3 size: 13 residues. In germline, CDR1 is SGHSN, CDR2 HYEKVE. The CDR3: CASSDSPNSDYTF. The sequenced part of the CDR3 DNA is TGTGCCAGCTCCGACAGTCCAAACTCC.

For this clone: The gene names here belong to mouse. With the read ending 4 residues before the CDR3 end, the germline J gene is used to fill in that end. The V call is TRBV13-3, the J call TRBJ2-5; 11 nucleotides agree with TRBD2. V shed 7 bases, J shed 2 bases, and the junction held 6 bases outside the gene matches. Germline values: CDR1 NNHDY, CDR2 SYVADS. The CDR3 contains 15 residues. CDR3 sequence reads: CASSRDWGLQDTQYF. CDR3 bases read: TGTGCCAGCTCCCGGGACTGGGGGCTCCAAGAC.

A note on this clone: Gene names and germline match the mouse. The DNA ends 4 residues before the CDR3 does, and the rest of the CDR3 is filled in from the germline J gene. J is TRBJ2-7 and V is TRBV19; 8 positions agree with TRBD2. V gave up 6 bases and J gave up 3 bases; unmatched junction bases: 5. This CDR3 comprises 13 residues. Germline assignment: CDR1 FNHDT and CDR2 SITEND (reference sequence). The CDR3 DNA, read in part, is TGTGCCAGCATCCTGACTGGGGACTAT. This gives the protein CASILTGDY. Given in full, the CDR3 is CASILTGDYEQYF.

As for this clone: Genes and germline are mouse. The CDR3 goes on 4 residues after the read ends, and that part is filled in from the germline J gene. The V gene is TRBV1, the J gene TRBJ2-2, with 8 nucleotides matching TRBD2. CDR1 and CDR2 (germline): NSQYPW, LRSPGD (reference sequence). The trim removed 0 bases at V and 5 bases at J, leaving 8 bases unmatched. This CDR3 contains 17 residues. The sequenced CDR3 bases are TGCACCTGCAGTGCAGAGGGGGGGGGCGCTAGGACCGGG. Translation: CTCSAEGGGARTG. The complete CDR3 reads CTCSAEGGGARTGQLYF.

On this clone itself: Gene names and germline refer to mouse. The observed sequence ends 4 residues before the CDR3 terminus, with the missing tail filled in from the germline J gene. This chain joins TRBV1 and TRBJ2-1; TRBD2 might be the D (7 bases). CDR1 and CDR2 (germline): NSQYPW, LRSPGD (reference sequence). Trimming shortened V by 4 bases and J by 6 bases, and 13 bases separated the two germline ends. This CDR3 has 14 residues. CDR3 amino acids: CTCSGDTGVAEQFF. The CDR3 bases that were read are TGCACCTGCAGTGGGGACACTGGGGTTGCT.

With respect to this clone: Gene names refer to mouse genes. The read halts 4 residues ahead of the CDR3 end, with the missing end drawn from the germline J gene. V gene TRBV13-3 combines with J gene TRBJ1-2, with no clear D. The CDR3 contains 13 residues. V lost 3 bases, J lost 1 base, and 7 bases lay in between. Germline values: CDR1 NNHDY, CDR2 SYVADS. CDR3 amino acids: CASSVTENSDYTF. The CDR3 bases that were read are TGTGCCAGCAGTGTTACAGAAAACTCC.

Details on this clone: Each gene name is a mouse one. The CDR3 end lies 4 residues beyond the end of the read and is filled in from the germline J gene. The chain combines TRBV13-2 with TRBJ2-1; D perhaps matches TRBD1 (5 bases). Germline loops: CDR1 NNHNN, CDR2 SYGAGS (reference sequence). Trimming removed 1 base at V and 5 bases at J, with 10 bases between. This CDR3 spans 14 amino acids. The sequenced CDR3 bases are TGTGCCAGCGGTGATCAGGGAGGGAATGCT. Its translation: CASGDQGGNA. The CDR3 as a whole reads CASGDQGGNAEQFF.

This clone was counted between two and nine times. Gene names are mouse gene names. The read ends 4 residues before the CDR3 terminus; that terminus is restored from the germline J gene. The V and J genes are TRBV19 and TRBJ2-7, with TRBD1 matching over 8 bases. After removal of 0 bases from V and 3 bases from J, the junction contained 2 bases not matched to a gene. The CDR3 has 14 amino acids. Per the germline V gene, CDR1 is FNHDT and CDR2 is SITEND (reference sequence). CDR3 DNA (partial): TGTGCCAGCAGTATAGACAGGGGGAACTAT. Protein product: CASSIDRGNY. The whole CDR3 sequence is CASSIDRGNYEQYF.

This clone was observed a handful of times. The listed genes are named as in mouse. The read ends 4 residues shy of where the CDR3 ends; the end is completed using the germline J gene. The genes are TRBV13-2 and TRBJ1-1; the D gene is possibly TRBD1 (5 bases). The CDR3 is 16 amino acids. The ends were cut back, 1 base at V and 0 bases at J, with 13 bases in the middle. Germline V CDR1 and CDR2: NNHNN, SYGAGS (reference sequence). The part of the CDR3 DNA that was read is TGTGCCAGCGGTGATCCGAGAGACAGCACAAACACA. This translates into CASGDPRDSTNT. The full CDR3 sequence reads CASGDPRDSTNTEVFF.

Of note for this clone: Gene and germline names: mouse. The read ends 4 residues shy of where the CDR3 ends; the end is completed using the germline J gene. V and J are TRBV13-1 and TRBJ2-4; D gene unclear. Germline V gene data show CDR1 as NSHNY and CDR2 as SYGAGN. V lost 2 bases, J lost 0 bases, and 7 bases lay in between. This CDR3 contains 14 residues. Partial CDR3 DNA: TGTGCCAGCAGTGAATCCTTAAGTCAAAAC. Translation: CASSESLSQN. The complete CDR3 protein is CASSESLSQNTLYF.

Comments on this clone: Gene labels here are mouse ones. From the germline J gene comes the end of the CDR3, since the read stops 4 residues before it. V is TRBV13-3 and J is TRBJ2-7, with a tentative D call TRBD2 (6 bases). The CDR3 is 14 residues long. Germline CDR1 is NNHDY and CDR2 is SYVADS. The V gene lost 1 base and the J gene lost 2 bases, with 10 bases spanning the gap. The covered CDR3 bases are TGTGCCAGCAGTGATCGGGGGGTGCCCTAT. Protein product: CASSDRGVPY. The whole CDR3 protein reads CASSDRGVPYEQYF.

This clone was seen a handful of times. The gene names here belong to mouse. The DNA ends 4 residues before the CDR3 does, and the rest of the CDR3 is filled in from the germline J gene. The V gene is TRBV5, the J gene TRBJ2-2, with a weak D call TRBD2 (7 bases). Trimming removed 0 bases from V and 3 bases from J, with 11 bases in between. Germline V lookup: CDR1 LGHNA, CDR2 YNLKQL (reference sequence). The CDR3 is 16 amino acids. The sequenced CDR3 bases are TGTGCCAGCAGCCAAGATACGGGGGGCGACACCGGG. Encoded protein: CASSQDTGGDTG. The complete CDR3 reads CASSQDTGGDTGQLYF.

About this clone itself: Any gene name here is a mouse gene name. The missing CDR3 end, 4 residues past where the read stops, is filled in from the germline J gene. The V call is TRBV1, the J call TRBJ1-2; D is unresolved. This CDR3 is built from 15 residues. Germline-derived CDR1 and CDR2 are NSQYPW and LRSPGD (reference sequence). Trimming took off 0 bases at V and 1 base at J, with 9 bases between the two ends. The CDR3 bases that were read are TGCACCTGCAGTGCAGATCGAACAGTAAACTCC. Protein product: CTCSADRTVNS. The entire CDR3 protein reads CTCSADRTVNSDYTF.

Notes on this clone: The gene names given are mouse names. Read sequence stops 4 residues before the CDR3 end, and the germline J gene provides the missing end. The chain has TRBV17 and TRBJ2-5, with TRBD2 matching over 12 bases. The V segment lost 2 bases and the J segment 2 bases; nucleotides outside the gene matches: 5. CDR1 MNHDT and CDR2 YYDKIL come from the germline V gene. This CDR3 has 17 amino acids. The part of the CDR3 DNA that was read is TGTGCTAGCAGTAGAAAAGGGACTGGGGGGCCCCAAGAC. As protein: CASSRKGTGGPQD. The CDR3 in its entirety is CASSRKGTGGPQDTQYF.

Notes on this clone: Genes and germline come from the mouse. The CDR3 bases that were read are TGTGCCAGCGGTGACCAGGGGGCCTATAATTCGCCC. Protein product: CASGDQGAYNSP. The full CDR3 sequence reads CASGDQGAYNSPLYF. V gene TRBV13-2 combines with J gene TRBJ1-6, with 7 positions matching TRBD1. Read coverage stops 3 residues before the CDR3 terminus; the germline J gene supplies the remainder. TRBJ1-6 is labeled an ORF, and its function is uncertain. Germline CDR1 NNHNN, CDR2 SYGAGS (reference sequence). The ends lost 2 bases at V and 2 bases at J; junction bases unmatched: 1. This CDR3 spans 15 amino acids.

A note on this clone: Each gene name is a mouse one. The CDR3 end falls 4 residues outside the read, so it is completed with the germline J gene. The rearrangement joins TRBV13-2 to TRBJ2-7, with D possibly being TRBD2 (6 bases). Germline CDR1 NNHNN, CDR2 SYGAGS (reference sequence). Trimming took off 4 bases at V and 0 bases at J, with 14 bases between the two ends. This CDR3 is built from 15 residues. This CDR3 is CASGSDWSSSYEQYF. CDR3 bases read: TGTGCCAGCGGTTCAGACTGGTCTAGCTCCTAT.

This clone appeared a few times. Gene names denote mouse genes. The CDR3 end is not reached by the read, which stops 4 residues before it; the germline J gene fills it in. J is TRBJ2-1 and V is TRBV17; 11 bases match TRBD2. The V gene's germline CDR1 is MNHDT and CDR2 YYDKIL. V shed 5 bases, J shed 0 bases, and the junction held 3 bases outside the gene matches. This CDR3 region has 16 residues. CDR3 protein: CASSWTGGTNYAEQFF. The part of the CDR3 DNA that was read is TGTGCTAGCAGTTGGACTGGGGGGACTAACTATGCT.

Comments on this clone: Germline and genes here are mouse. CDR3 sequence: CASKRQANTEVFF. CDR3 DNA (partial): TGTGCCAGCAAGAGACAGGCAAACACA. The genes are TRBV13-3 and TRBJ1-1; possibly TRBD1 for D (6 bases). The observed sequence ends 4 residues before the CDR3 terminus, with the missing tail filled in from the germline J gene. The CDR3 spans 13 residues. CDR1 is NNHDY and CDR2 is SYVADS in the germline V gene. V lost 6 bases and J lost 0, with 9 bases in between.

Regarding this clone: Any gene name here is a mouse gene name. The read gets to within 4 residues of the CDR3 end, and the germline J gene fills in the rest. The chain recombines TRBV13-3 with TRBJ2-3; the match to TRBD1 covers 9 bases. The CDR3 consists of 14 residues. Unmatched junction bases numbered 5, after V lost 5 bases and J lost 4 bases. Germline values: CDR1 NNHDY, CDR2 SYVADS. The CDR3 DNA, read in part, is TGTGCCAGCAGCCCGGGACAGGGCCCAGAA. This sequence encodes CASSPGQGPE. The whole CDR3 protein is CASSPGQGPETLYF.